The clone carrying this TCR beta chain appeared a single time. Antigen unknown. The CDR3 is 14 residues long. Germline CDR1 and CDR2: SGHRS and YFSETQ. The data were obtained in a study of shared clonotypes between healthy human individuals. The study, taken as a whole, reports: Naive subsets, compared against memory subsets, generally had larger estimated richness values.

The naive CD8 subset, CD45RO-negative cells positively selected for CCR7, excluded terminally differentiated effector memory CD45RA+ cells. Produced via immunoSEQ multiplex PCR; TCRdb's table is partial and in-frame only. The repertoire consists of hundreds of thousands of clones, with approximately 95% occurring once and the leading ten covering about 0.11%. This TCR derives from a woman in her thirties in good health. The genes are TRBV5-1 and TRBJ2-5; D unclear. The J call could be wrong; TRBJ2-7 is a better fit for the DNA end. Sequenced input: naive CD8+ T cells sorted from blood. The CDR3 DNA is TGCGCCAGCAGCTTGGTGGCAGGTGGGTACGAGCAGTACTTC. It encodes CASSLVAGGYEQYF.